The clone carrying this T cell receptor (beta chain) was seen at least ten times. Its antigen is unknown. The data derive from a study of identical twins. Trimming at V came to 3 bases and at J to 0 bases, leaving 2 bases not matched to a gene. The CDR3 has 14 amino acids. TCRdb independently ran MiXCR on the 5' RACE reads; one entry per CDR3 protein. This sample has hundreds of thousands of distinct CDR3 sequences; 5.5% to 6.5% occur once, and the top ten carry about 1.8%. Study results and caveats: Weaker excess twin sharing was seen among beta out-of-frame sequences.

The sample taken for sequencing was naive T cells sorted from blood. V gene TRBV12-3 or TRBV12-4 combines with J gene TRBJ2-7; TRBD1 agrees at 7 bases. The clonotype originates from a man aged 18 to 30 in good health. The CDR3 nucleotides read TGTGCCAGCAGTTTCGGGGACAGCTCCTACGAGCAGTACTTC. It encodes CASSFGDSSYEQYF.